Shown below are 13 T cell receptor beta chains from a single sample sequenced in a study of CD8+ T cells in alopecia areata. Sequencing relied on a cDNA template that was reverse transcribed from extracted RNA. The protocol was immunoSEQ multiplex PCR, while the TCRdb copy is restricted to in-frame clones and leaves out a portion. This sample has 100,000 to 120,000 clones, with 55% to 70% found just once. Sequenced input: NKG2D-low CD8+ T cells sorted from blood. These receptors came from a human donor with alopecia areata.

The chain joins TRBV9 to TRBJ2-1, with D perhaps assigned TRBD1 or TRBD2 (6 bases each). V was shortened by 0 bases and J by 5 bases, with 12 bases between the two germline ends. Looked up from germline, CDR1 is SGDLS and CDR2 is YYNGEE. The CDR3 has 15 amino acids. The CDR3 DNA is TGTGCCAGCAGCGTAGGGGGGGCTTTAAACAATGAGCAGTTCTTC. As protein: CASSVGGALNNEQFF.

The chain joins TRBV27 to TRBJ2-1; D is perhaps TRBD1 or TRBD2 (5 bases each). This CDR3 contains 16 residues. Trimming removed 5 bases from V and 6 bases from J, with 20 bases in between. Per germline, CDR1 MNHEY and CDR2 SMNVEV (reference sequence). Here the CDR3 reads CASSTTPGPRANEQFF. The CDR3 region has the DNA TGTGCCAGCAGTACTACTCCGGGACCCCGGGCCAATGAGCAGTTCTTC.

The chain combines TRBV27 with TRBJ2-1, with 10 positions matching TRBD2. Germline-derived CDR1 and CDR2 are MNHEY and SMNVEV (reference sequence). This CDR3 comprises 16 residues. V trimming: 3 bases; J trimming: 4 bases; junction bases outside the gene matches: 6. Here the CDR3 reads CASSLPAGGPYNEQFF. DNA for the CDR3: TGTGCCAGCAGTTTGCCAGCGGGAGGGCCTTACAATGAGCAGTTCTTC.

Turning to this clone: The junction differs from germline at one of its ends, possibly a read error. The rearrangement joins TRBV11-2 to TRBJ2-7, with 7 nucleotides matching TRBD1. The CDR3 covers 15 residues. Germline lookup yields CDR1 SGHAT and CDR2 FQNNGV. The CDR3 DNA reads as TGTGCCAGCAGCCTAGAGACAGGGCCTTACTACGAGCAGTACTTC. Its protein is CASSLETGPYYEQYF. Full variable domain (remainder filled in from reference TRBV11-2 and TRBJ2-7): EAGVAQSPRYKIIEKRQSVAFWCNPISGHATLYWYQQILGQGPKLLIQFQNNGVVDDSQLPKDRFSAERLKGVDSTLKIQPAKLEDSAVYLCASSLETGPYYEQYFGPGTRLTVT.

The J gene is TRBJ2-3, the V gene TRBV9; no firm D call. Deletions cut 0 bases from V and 3 bases from J, with 8 bases between. CDR1 and CDR2 (germline): SGDLS, YYNGEE. This CDR3 spans 14 amino acids. The CDR3 DNA is TGTGCCAGCAGCGTAGTAGTTGAAACAGATACGCAGTATTTT. As protein: CASSVVVETDTQYF.

This clone was counted only a few times. This chain links TRBV11-2 with TRBJ2-1; a weak D match, TRBD2 (6 bases). V was cut by 5 bases and J by 0 bases, with 17 bases left in between. Germline assignment: CDR1 SGHAT and CDR2 FQNNGV. The CDR3 has 17 amino acids. The CDR3 DNA reads TGTGCCAGCAGCATCACCCCGGGACTCCCCTCCTACAATGAGCAGTTCTTC. Translated: CASSITPGLPSYNEQFF.

This clone was picked up a small number of times. The V gene is TRBV15, the J gene TRBJ2-3; TRBD2 agrees at 7 bases. J gave up 0 bases and V 1 base, and 4 bases lay outside the gene matches. The CDR3 extends over 16 amino acids. The germline gives CDR1 LNHNV, CDR2 YYDKDF (reference sequence). As DNA, the CDR3 is TGTGCCACCAGCAGAGGCGGGAGCCATAGCACAGATACGCAGTATTTT. This encodes CATSRGGSHSTDTQYF.

The CDR3 loop reads CASRKRGSSYEQYF. Here the CDR3 DNA reads TGTGCCAGCAGAAAGCGGGGTAGCTCCTACGAGCAGTACTTC. J is TRBJ2-7 and V is TRBV6-5; TRBD2 aligns across 7 bases. CDR1 is MNHEY, CDR2 SVGAGI, per germline. V lost 6 bases, J lost 0 bases, and 5 bases stayed unmatched. This CDR3 is built from 14 residues.

This sequence joins TRBV6-6 and TRBJ2-7; 9 nucleotides match TRBD2. CDR3 length: 15 residues. V was pared by 6 bases and J by 0 bases, with 6 bases of the junction left unmatched. The V gene's germline CDR1 is MNHNY and CDR2 SVGAGI (reference sequence). CDR3 residues: CASSTLAGSSYEQYF. The CDR3 nucleotides read TGTGCCAGCAGCACCCTAGCGGGGAGCTCCTACGAGCAGTACTTC.

The chain couples TRBV4-1 to TRBJ1-1; 8 bases agree with TRBD1. The junction had 6 bases not matched to a gene; V was cut back by 2 bases and J by 7 bases. This CDR3 comprises 14 residues. Germline V CDR1 and CDR2: MGHRA, YSYEKL. In DNA form, the CDR3 reads TGCGCCAGCAGCCAACCAGACAGGGGCAGTGAAGCTTTCTTT. It yields the protein CASSQPDRGSEAFF.

This clone has a handful of counts. This rearrangement joins TRBV29-1 to TRBJ2-5; D may be TRBD2 (7 bases). The germline CDR1 and CDR2 sequences are SQVTM and ANQGSEA. This CDR3 has 12 amino acids. Between the trimmed V and J ends, which lost 5 bases and 5 bases, there was a span of 12 bases. CDR3: CSVSRGGETQYF. As DNA, the CDR3 is TGCAGCGTTTCTAGGGGGGGGGAGACCCAGTACTTC.

This clone was observed a few times. V gene TRBV4-1 combines with J gene TRBJ2-2, with D perhaps matching TRBD1 or TRBD2 (5 bases each). The CDR3 runs 15 residues. Trimming removed 3 bases from V and 6 bases from J, with 14 bases in between. Per the germline V gene, CDR1 is MGHRA and CDR2 is YSYEKL. CDR3 DNA: TGCGCCAGCAGCCACGAGGTACTAGGGGCCGGGGAGCTGTTTTTT. Protein sequence: CASSHEVLGAGELFF.

This clone was detected only a few times. The chain couples TRBV28 to TRBJ2-1, with TRBD2 identical over 7 bases. Germline values: CDR1 MDHEN, CDR2 SYDVKM. The CDR3 has 18 residues. Trimming at V came to 6 bases and at J to 0 bases, leaving 14 bases not matched to a gene. The CDR3, as DNA: TGTGCCAGCAGCTTGTCGGGGCGCGGCGGGAGCTCCTACAATGAGCAGTTCTTC. Its protein is CASSLSGRGGSSYNEQFF.